One and the same sample provided the 10 T cell receptor beta chains below, sequenced in a study of T cell repertoires in cytomegalovirus infection. TCRdb called the reads again in MiXCR, with one record for every CDR3 protein. The table includes some 600,000 distinct CDR3 sequences, around 24% detected once. Sample: CD8+ T cells from PBMCs. All receptors derive from a human donor in good health (CMV status not recorded). Some clones in this sample may be carry-over from other donors' samples.

This rearrangement joins TRBV29-1 to TRBJ1-5, with 11 nucleotides matching TRBD1. Germline values: CDR1 SQVTM, CDR2 ANQGSEA. This CDR3 has 13 amino acids. With V trimmed by 6 bases and J by 3 bases, 1 base remained unmatched. The DNA for the CDR3 is TGCAGCGTGGGACAGGGGGACAATCAGCCCCAGCATTTT. This codes for CSVGQGDNQPQHF. The variable domain in full, completed from reference TRBV29-1 and TRBJ1-5, reads SAVISQKPSRDICQRGTSLTIQCQVDSQVTMMFWYRQQPGQSLTLIATANQGSEATYESGFVIDKFPISRPNLTFSTLTVSNMSPEDSSIYLCSVGQGDNQPQHFGDGTRLSIL.

The V gene is TRBV19, the J gene TRBJ1-5; possible D gene TRBD1, 6 bases. V was pared by 1 base and J by 7 bases, with 14 bases between. From germline, CDR1 is LNHDA and CDR2 SQIVND (reference sequence). The CDR3 is 15 amino acids. CDR3 protein: CASSIAGGPYQPQHF. DNA of the CDR3: TGTGCCAGTAGTATAGCCGGGGGCCCCTACCAGCCCCAGCATTTT.

This clonotype occurred a few times. The rearrangement links TRBV23-1 to TRBJ2-3; weak D call: TRBD1 (6 bases). TRBV23-1 is marked as an open reading frame, function uncertain. The length of the CDR3 is 19 residues. Deletions cut 3 bases from V and 0 bases from J, with 22 bases between. The CDR3 here is CASSHPVWQGPSSTDTQYF. The CDR3 coding sequence is TGCGCCAGCAGTCATCCCGTTTGGCAGGGGCCTTCTAGCACAGATACGCAGTATTTT.

The V call is TRBV25-1, the J call TRBJ1-5, with 8 bases that match TRBD1. Trimming cost V 10 bases and J 2 bases; bases outside gene matches: 1. CDR3 length: 12 residues. Germline CDR1 MGHDK, CDR2 SYGVNS. CDR3 DNA: TGTGCCACACAGGGGGGCAATCAGCCCCAGCATTTT. Protein: CATQGGNQPQHF.

In its sample, this clonotype was seen many times. The chain combines TRBV7-6 with TRBJ2-1; D gene uncertain. V was clipped by 5 bases and J by 3 bases, with 17 bases between them. This CDR3 has 16 residues. Germline CDR1 reads SGHVS; CDR2 reads FNYEAQ. The CDR3 DNA sequence: TGTGCCAGCAGCCCGTCCCAAAGGCTAGGCTACAATGAGCAGTTCTTC. It yields the protein CASSPSQRLGYNEQFF.

The V call is TRBV6-5, the J call TRBJ2-5; D could derive from TRBD1 or TRBD2 (5 bases each). CDR1 is MNHEY and CDR2 is SVGAGI in the germline V gene. The CDR3 length is 15 residues. Trimming removed 0 bases from V and 2 bases from J, with 10 bases in between. The CDR3 sequence: CASSYSLGEQETQYF. In nucleotides, the CDR3 is TGTGCCAGCAGTTACTCCTTGGGGGAGCAAGAGACCCAGTACTTC.

A remark on this clonotype: The junction and the germline gene differ at one end; a read error may be behind it. As DNA, the CDR3 is TGCAGTGCTAGAGAGATACGGGGACAGGGGAGCTCCTATAACTCACCCCTCCACTTT. Protein sequence: CSAREIRGQGSSYNSPLHF. The rearrangement links TRBV20-1 to TRBJ1-6; TRBD1 matches at 10 bases. This CDR3 contains 19 residues. From germline, CDR1 is DFQATT and CDR2 SNEGSKA (reference sequence).

J is TRBJ2-1 and V is TRBV29-1, with 8 bases fitting TRBD1. V was clipped by 0 bases and J by 9 bases; unmatched bases: 16. The length of the CDR3 is 17 residues. The germline CDR1 and CDR2 sequences are SQVTM and ANQGSEA. The CDR3 DNA sequence: TGCAGCGTTGAAGATACCCAGGGGGCGAGTATTACGTTTGAGCAGTTCTTC. Residues: CSVEDTQGASITFEQFF.

This rearrangement joins TRBV6-6 to TRBJ2-7; D tentatively reads TRBD1 or TRBD2 (5 bases each). V was pared by 4 bases and J by 0 bases, with 10 bases between. The length of the CDR3 is 14 residues. Germline V CDR1 and CDR2: MNHNY, SVGAGI (reference sequence). The CDR3 sequence: CASSWDPSSYEQYF. As DNA, the CDR3 is TGTGCCAGCAGTTGGGACCCCAGCTCCTACGAGCAGTACTTC.

This clonotype was seen many times. The J gene is TRBJ2-5, the V gene TRBV7-8; D gene uncertain. V lost 5 bases and J 3 bases, leaving 19 bases between the germline ends. Germline CDR1 is SGHVS and CDR2 is FQNEAQ. This CDR3 has 16 residues. The CDR3 spells CASSPVGRLSEETQYF. Written as DNA, the CDR3 is TGTGCCAGCAGCCCAGTCGGGCGGTTAAGCGAAGAGACCCAGTACTTC.